The clone carrying this T cell receptor beta chain was seen more than once but under ten times. Antigen: not known. This sample stems from a study of identical twins. Broader study findings: With monozygotic twins, out-of-frame TCR alpha sharing exceeded what models estimated. Insertions ran lower in abundant cord blood beta clonotypes, though not in memory repertoires. Twin-shared out-of-frame alpha sequences were enriched for low generation probability.

A universal primer site came from template switching; cDNA carried unique molecular identifiers. TCRdb recomputed calls from the 5' RACE reads with MiXCR, one row per CDR3 protein. The sample contains 270,000 or so distinct CDR3 sequences, about 8.9% of which appear only once. V lost 9 bases to trimming and J lost 1 base, with 10 bases between them. There are 13 residues in the CDR3. From germline, CDR1 is LNHDA and CDR2 SQIVND (reference sequence). These data were also filed under a second study, of yellow fever vaccine responses in identical twins.

The receptor was derived from a young woman in good health. What was sequenced was CD8+ T cells sorted from blood. The J gene is TRBJ2-1, the V gene TRBV19; D perhaps matches TRBD1 (6 bases). The CDR3 DNA sequence: TGTGCCAGCGGACAGTTTTCCTACAATGAGCAGTTCTTC. Its protein is CASGQFSYNEQFF.